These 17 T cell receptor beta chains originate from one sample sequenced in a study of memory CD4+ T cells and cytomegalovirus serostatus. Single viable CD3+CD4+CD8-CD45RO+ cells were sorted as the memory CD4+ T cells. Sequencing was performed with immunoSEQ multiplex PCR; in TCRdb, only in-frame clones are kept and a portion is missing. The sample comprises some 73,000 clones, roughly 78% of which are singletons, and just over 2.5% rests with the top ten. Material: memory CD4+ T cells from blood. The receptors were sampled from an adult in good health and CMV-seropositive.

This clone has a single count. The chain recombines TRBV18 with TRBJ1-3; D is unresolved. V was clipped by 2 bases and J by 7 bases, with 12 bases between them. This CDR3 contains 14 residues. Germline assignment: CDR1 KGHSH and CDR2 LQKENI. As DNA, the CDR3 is TGTGCCAGCTCACCAACTCCCGATGGTAACACCATATATTTT. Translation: CASSPTPDGNTIYF.

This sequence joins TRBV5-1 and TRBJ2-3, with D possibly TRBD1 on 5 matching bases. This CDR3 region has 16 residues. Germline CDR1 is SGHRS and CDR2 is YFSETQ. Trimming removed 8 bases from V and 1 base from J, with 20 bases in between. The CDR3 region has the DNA TGCGCCAGTGAGCTTAGGGGCCAGGGTGGCACAGATACGCAGTATTTT. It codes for CASELRGQGGTDTQYF.

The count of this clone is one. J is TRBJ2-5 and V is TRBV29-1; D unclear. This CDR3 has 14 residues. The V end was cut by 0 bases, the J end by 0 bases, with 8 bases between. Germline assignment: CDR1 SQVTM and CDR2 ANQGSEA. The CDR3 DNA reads TGCAGCGTTGAAGATAGGCAGTACCAAGAGACCCAGTACTTC. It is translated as CSVEDRQYQETQYF.

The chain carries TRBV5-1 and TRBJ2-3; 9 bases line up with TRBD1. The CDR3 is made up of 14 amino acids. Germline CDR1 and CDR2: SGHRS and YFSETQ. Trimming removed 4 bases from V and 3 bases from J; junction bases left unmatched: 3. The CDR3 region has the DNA TGCGCCAGCAGCGCGGACAGGGGAACAGATACGCAGTATTTT. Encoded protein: CASSADRGTDTQYF.

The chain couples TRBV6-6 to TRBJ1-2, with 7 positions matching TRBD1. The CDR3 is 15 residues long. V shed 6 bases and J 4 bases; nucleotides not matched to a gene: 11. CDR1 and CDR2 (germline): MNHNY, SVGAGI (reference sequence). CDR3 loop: CASRKPGQSFYGYTF. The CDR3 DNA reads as TGTGCCAGCAGGAAGCCGGGACAGTCCTTCTATGGCTACACCTTC.

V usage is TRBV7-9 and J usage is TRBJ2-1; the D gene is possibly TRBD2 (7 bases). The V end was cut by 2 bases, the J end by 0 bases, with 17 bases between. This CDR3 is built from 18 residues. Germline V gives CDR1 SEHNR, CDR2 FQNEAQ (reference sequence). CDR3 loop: CASSLLGGGLSSYNEQFF. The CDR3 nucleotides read TGTGCCAGCAGCTTACTTGGCGGGGGCCTGAGCTCCTACAATGAGCAGTTCTTC.

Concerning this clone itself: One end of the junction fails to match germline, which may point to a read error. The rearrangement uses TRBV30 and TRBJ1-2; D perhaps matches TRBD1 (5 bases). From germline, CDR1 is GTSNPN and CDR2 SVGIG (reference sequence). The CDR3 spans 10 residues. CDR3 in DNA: TGTGCCTGGAGCCACAGGTTGGTCCTCTTC. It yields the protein CAWSHRLVLF.

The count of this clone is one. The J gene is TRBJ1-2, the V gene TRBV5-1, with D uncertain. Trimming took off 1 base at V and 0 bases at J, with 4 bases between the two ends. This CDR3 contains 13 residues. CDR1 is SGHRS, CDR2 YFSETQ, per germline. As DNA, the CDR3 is TGCGCCAGCAGCTTGCATTCTAACTATGGCTACACCTTC. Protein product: CASSLHSNYGYTF.

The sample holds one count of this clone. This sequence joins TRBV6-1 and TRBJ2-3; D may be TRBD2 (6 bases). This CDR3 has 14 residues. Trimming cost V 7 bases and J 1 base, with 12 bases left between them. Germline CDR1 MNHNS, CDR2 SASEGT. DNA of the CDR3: TGTGCCAGCAAACAAGAGCGGGGCACAGATACGCAGTATTTT. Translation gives CASKQERGTDTQYF.

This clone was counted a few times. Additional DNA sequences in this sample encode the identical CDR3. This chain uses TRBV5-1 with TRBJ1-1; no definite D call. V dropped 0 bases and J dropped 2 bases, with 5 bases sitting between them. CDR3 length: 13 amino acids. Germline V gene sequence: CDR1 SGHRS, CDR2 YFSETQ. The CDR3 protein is CASSLEGNTEAFF. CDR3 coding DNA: TGCGCCAGCAGCTTGGAGGGTAACACTGAAGCTTTCTTT.

DNA for the CDR3: TGTGCCTGTGGACAGTCCTACGAGCAGTACTTC. It translates to CACGQSYEQYF. This chain links TRBV30 with TRBJ2-7, with TRBD1 as a possible D gene (6 bases). Germline loops: CDR1 GTSNPN, CDR2 SVGIG (reference sequence). Trimming removed 6 bases from V and 1 base from J, with 7 bases in between. This CDR3 is built from 11 residues.

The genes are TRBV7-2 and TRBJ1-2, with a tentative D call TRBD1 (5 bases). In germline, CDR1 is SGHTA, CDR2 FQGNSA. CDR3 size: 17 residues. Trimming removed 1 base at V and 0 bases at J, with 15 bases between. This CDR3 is CASSLDNRYSANYGYTF. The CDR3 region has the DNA TGTGCCAGCAGCTTAGACAACAGGTACTCAGCTAACTATGGCTACACCTTC.

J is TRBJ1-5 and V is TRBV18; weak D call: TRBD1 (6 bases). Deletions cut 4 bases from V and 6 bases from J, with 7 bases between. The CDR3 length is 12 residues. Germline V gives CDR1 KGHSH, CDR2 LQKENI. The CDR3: CASSQDSQPQHF. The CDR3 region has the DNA TGTGCCAGCTCACAGGACAGTCAGCCCCAGCATTTT.

The CDR3 loop reads CASSELWGSNQPQHF. The DNA of the CDR3 is TGTGCCAGCAGTGAGCTCTGGGGTTCCAATCAGCCCCAGCATTTT. The chain is built from TRBV6-1 and TRBJ1-5; D uncertain. CDR3 length equals 15 residues. The V gene lost 3 bases and the J gene lost 3 bases, with 12 bases spanning the gap. The germline V gene has CDR1 MNHNS and CDR2 SASEGT.

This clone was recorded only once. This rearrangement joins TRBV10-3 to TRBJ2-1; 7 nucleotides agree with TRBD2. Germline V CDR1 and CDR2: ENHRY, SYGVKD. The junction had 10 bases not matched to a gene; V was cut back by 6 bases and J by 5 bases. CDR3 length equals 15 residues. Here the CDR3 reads CAISLLAGDHNEQFF. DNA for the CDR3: TGTGCCATCAGCCTGCTGGCGGGGGACCACAATGAGCAGTTCTTC.

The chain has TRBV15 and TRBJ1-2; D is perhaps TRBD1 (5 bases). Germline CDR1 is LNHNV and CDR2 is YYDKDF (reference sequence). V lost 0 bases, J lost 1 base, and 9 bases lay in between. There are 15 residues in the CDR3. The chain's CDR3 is CATSRDRALNYGYTF. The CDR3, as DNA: TGTGCCACCAGCAGAGACAGGGCACTTAACTATGGCTACACCTTC. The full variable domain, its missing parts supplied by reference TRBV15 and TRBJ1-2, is DAMVIQNPRYQVTQFGKPVTLSCSQTLNHNVMYWYQQKSSQAPKLLFHYYDKDFNNEADTPDNFQSRRPNTSFCFLDIRSPGLGDTAMYLCATSRDRALNYGYTFGSGTRLTVV.

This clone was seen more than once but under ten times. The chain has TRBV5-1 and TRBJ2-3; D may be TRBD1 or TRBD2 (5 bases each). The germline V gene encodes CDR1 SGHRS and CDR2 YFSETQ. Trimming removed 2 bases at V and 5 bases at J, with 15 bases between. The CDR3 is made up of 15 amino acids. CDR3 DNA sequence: TGCGCCAGCAGCTTCTCCGGGACGTGGGGAGATACGCAGTATTTT. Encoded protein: CASSFSGTWGDTQYF.